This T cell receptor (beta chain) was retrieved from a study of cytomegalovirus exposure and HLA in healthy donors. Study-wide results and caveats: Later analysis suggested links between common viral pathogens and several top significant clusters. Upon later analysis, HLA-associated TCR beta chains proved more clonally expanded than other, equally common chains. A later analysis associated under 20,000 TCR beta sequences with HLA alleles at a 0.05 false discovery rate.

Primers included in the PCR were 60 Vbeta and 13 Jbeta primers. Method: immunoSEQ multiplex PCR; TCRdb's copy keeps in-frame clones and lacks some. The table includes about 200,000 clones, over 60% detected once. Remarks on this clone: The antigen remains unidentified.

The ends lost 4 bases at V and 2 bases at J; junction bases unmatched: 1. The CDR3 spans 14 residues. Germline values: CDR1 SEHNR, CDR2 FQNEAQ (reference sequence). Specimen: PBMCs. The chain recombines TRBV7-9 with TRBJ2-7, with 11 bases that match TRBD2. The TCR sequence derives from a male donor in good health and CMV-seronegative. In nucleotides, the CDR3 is TGTGCCAGCAGCTCTAGCGGGGGGCCCTACGAGCAGTACTTC. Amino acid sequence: CASSSSGGPYEQYF.